The clone carrying this T cell receptor (beta chain) turned up a few times. The data originate from a study of human T cells and chemical hapten exposure. Overall study: Yields of TCR per sample differed, chiefly owing to small differences in pooled library volume.

Via MiXCR, TCRdb re-called the RACE reads, giving one row per CDR3 protein. The sample lists just over 90,000 distinct CDR3 sequences, roughly 8.5% occurring once. Time point denoted: healthy volunteer bleed at 2 weeks. RNA extraction used unfractionated whole blood as the source of total RNA. The CDR3 totals 15 residues. Germline-derived CDR1 and CDR2 are SGHDT and YYEEEE. V was trimmed by 2 bases and J by 13 bases, leaving 24 bases between them. The clonotype comes from a female donor in good health. Some clones in this sample may be carry-over from other donors' samples. The chain is built from TRBV5-6 and TRBJ1-1; D is uncertain. The sequencing input was whole blood. The CDR3 protein is CASSFSVNTVPKVFF. The CDR3 DNA is TGTGCCAGCAGCTTTTCCGTTAATACAGTCCCGAAGGTTTTCTTT. Together with reference TRBV5-6 and TRBJ1-1, the CDR3 gives the full variable domain: DAGVTQSPTHLIKTRGQQVTLRCSPKSGHDTVSWYQQALGQGPQFIFQYYEEEERQRGNFPDRFSGHQFPNYSSELNVNALLLGDSALYLCASSFSVNTVPKVFFGQGTRLTVV.